The rows below give T cell receptor beta chains drawn from one sample of a study of blood T cell repertoires in COVID-19. Produced via immunoSEQ multiplex PCR; TCRdb's table is partial and in-frame only. The table shows a few hundred thousand clones, with 84% occurring only once. Sequenced input: peripheral blood. These receptor sequences come from a woman aged 40 to 50 who had recovered from COVID-19. CDR3s include the opening cysteine and the closing phenylalanine or tryptophan. D genes are given only for firm matches. Clone size is not always given. Where it is, it says once, few, many or a class for expanded clones.

DNA | CDR3 | J | size | D | V
TGTGCCAGCAGTTTATTCCTCACCCGACACGCCTCCTATGGCTACACCTTC | CASSLFLTRHASYGYTF | TRBJ1-2 | NA | NA | TRBV28
TGTGCCAGCAACGCAGGGGTGGGACAGGGGAATGAGCAGTTCTTC | CASNAGVGQGNEQFF | TRBJ2-1 | NA | TRBD1 | TRBV7-8
TGTGCCAGCAGGAGACAGGGGAACACTGAAGCTTTCTTT | CASRRQGNTEAFF | TRBJ1-1 | NA | TRBD1 | TRBV12-3/TRBV12-4
TGTGCCTGGAGTGTGTCGGGACGGGCGGGGCAGCCCCAGCATTTT | CAWSVSGRAGQPQHF | TRBJ1-5 | few | NA | TRBV30
TGCGCCAGCAGCGTGCAGTTGAATGAAAAACTGTTTTTT | CASSVQLNEKLFF | TRBJ1-4 | NA | NA | TRBV5-1
TGTGCCAGCAGTCTCCTTAGCGGGGGGGCGGGTAATGAGCAGTTCTTC | CASSLLSGGAGNEQFF | TRBJ2-1 | NA | TRBD2 | TRBV28
TGTGCCAGCAGTTTAATAGGCCCGGGAGACGGAAACACCATATATTTT | CASSLIGPGDGNTIYF | TRBJ1-3 | NA | NA | TRBV27
TGTGCCAGCAGTTACTCCGGGACAGGGAGGTCCGGGGAGCTGTTTTTT | CASSYSGTGRSGELFF | TRBJ2-2 | NA | TRBD1 | TRBV6-5
TGTGCCAGCAGTGACGGGACAGGGAGTAACTATGGCTACACCTTC | CASSDGTGSNYGYTF | TRBJ1-2 | NA | TRBD1 | TRBV28
TGTGCCACCGCAGAGACGAGGACTGAAGCTTTCTTT | CATAETRTEAFF | TRBJ1-1 | NA | NA | TRBV28
TGTGCCAGCAGCCCAAGGACACTAAACAATGAGCAGTTCTTC | CASSPRTLNNEQFF | TRBJ2-1 | NA | NA | TRBV7-2
TGCAGCGTTCTCGGGACAGGGGGAAACGAGCAGTACTTC | CSVLGTGGNEQYF | TRBJ2-7 | NA | TRBD1 | TRBV29-1
TGTGCCAGCAGTTCAGAGTCTCGGGTGGATACGCAGTATTTT | CASSSESRVDTQYF | TRBJ2-3 | NA | NA | TRBV2
TGTGCCAGCAGCCAAGCGGGTGGTGTCATGAGACAGTTCTTC | CASSQAGGVMRQFF | TRBJ2-1 | NA | NA | TRBV4-2
TGTGCCAGCAAGGGGCTAGCGGGGGTAACCTACGAGCAGTACTTC | CASKGLAGVTYEQYF | TRBJ2-7 | NA | TRBD2 | TRBV7-2
TGTGCCAGCAGCCCACAGGCGCGCACTGAAGCTTTCTTT | CASSPQARTEAFF | TRBJ1-1 | NA | NA | TRBV11-1
TGTGCCAGCAGCGTAGCCCCTCCTCGGGGGGGGACGGATGAGCAGTTCTTC | CASSVAPPRGGTDEQFF | TRBJ2-1 | NA | TRBD2 | TRBV9
TGTGCCAGCAGCACGAGCGGGGGGTCGACCTACGAGCAGTACTTC | CASSTSGGSTYEQYF | TRBJ2-7 | NA | TRBD2 | TRBV5-6
TGTGCCAGCAGACCCTATATGACAGGGAAGGTAGGCAATGAGCAGTTCTTC | CASRPYMTGKVGNEQFF | TRBJ2-1 | NA | TRBD1 | TRBV7-9
TGTGCCAGCAGCCCCCCCTTGGGGGCGGGCTATGGCTACACCTTC | CASSPPLGAGYGYTF | TRBJ1-2 | NA | NA | TRBV3-1/TRBV3-2
TGTGCCAGCAGCCATCGGACAGGGTCTGTGGACGAGCAGTACTTC | CASSHRTGSVDEQYF | TRBJ2-7 | NA | TRBD1 | TRBV3-1/TRBV3-2
TGTGCCAGCCGTTTCACGGGCACCGGGGAGCTGTTTTTT | CASRFTGTGELFF | TRBJ2-2 | NA | NA | TRBV14
TGCAGCGTCAAGGATGGGACAGGCCAGGGGTTT | CSVKDGTGQGF | TRBJ1-1 | NA | TRBD1 | TRBV29-1